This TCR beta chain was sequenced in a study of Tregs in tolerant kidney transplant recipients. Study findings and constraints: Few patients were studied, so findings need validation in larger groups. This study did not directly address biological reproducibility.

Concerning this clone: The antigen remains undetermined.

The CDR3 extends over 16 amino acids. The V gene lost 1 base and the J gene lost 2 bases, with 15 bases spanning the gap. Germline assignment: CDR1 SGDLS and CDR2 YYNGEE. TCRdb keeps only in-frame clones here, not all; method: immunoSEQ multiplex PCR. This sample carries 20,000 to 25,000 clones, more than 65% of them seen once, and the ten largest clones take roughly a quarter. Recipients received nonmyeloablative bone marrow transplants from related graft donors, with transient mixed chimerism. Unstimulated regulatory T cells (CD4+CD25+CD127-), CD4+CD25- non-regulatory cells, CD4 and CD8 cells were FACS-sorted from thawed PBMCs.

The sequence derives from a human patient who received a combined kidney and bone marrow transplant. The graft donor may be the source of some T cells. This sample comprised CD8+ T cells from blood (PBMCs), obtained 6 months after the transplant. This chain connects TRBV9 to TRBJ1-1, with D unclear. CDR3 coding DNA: TGTGCCAGCAGCGTAAAAGGCCTGCCGGGAAACACTGAAGCTTTCTTT. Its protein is CASSVKGLPGNTEAFF.